The source of this T cell receptor beta chain is a study of T cells of healthy individuals. V was cut by 3 bases and J by 3 bases, with 8 bases left in between. The V gene's germline CDR1 is DFQATT and CDR2 SNEGSKA (reference sequence). The length of the CDR3 is 12 residues. TCRdb ran MiXCR on the 5' RACE reads and lists one entry per CDR3 protein. Of about 96,000 distinct CDR3 sequences listed, 15% to 20% are singletons. This TCR came from a human donor in good health. This chain connects TRBV20-1 to TRBJ2-5, with D unclear. CDR3: CSARDRKETQYF. The CDR3 DNA reads as TGCAGTGCTAGGGATCGGAAAGAGACCCAGTACTTC.